This T cell receptor (beta chain) was documented in a study of shared clonotypes between healthy human individuals. Sequenced by immunoSEQ multiplex PCR; TCRdb stores in-frame clones only, minus some. The sample has about 2.4 million clones; roughly 93% are singletons. The CDR3 consists of 15 residues. Germline values: CDR1 SGHVS, CDR2 FQNEAQ. The V gene lost 1 base and the J gene lost 4 bases, with 14 bases spanning the gap. The receptor comes from a man aged 18 to 30 in good health. Some clones in this sample may be carry-over from other donors' samples. V and J are TRBV7-8 and TRBJ2-7, with D tentatively TRBD2 (5 bases). The sample comprised naive CD4+ T cells from PBMCs. Subset of the sample: CD45RA+ positively selected. The CDR3 loop is CASSLGQVGEYEQYF. CDR3 nucleotides: TGTGCCAGCAGCTTAGGCCAGGTCGGGGAGTACGAGCAGTACTTC.